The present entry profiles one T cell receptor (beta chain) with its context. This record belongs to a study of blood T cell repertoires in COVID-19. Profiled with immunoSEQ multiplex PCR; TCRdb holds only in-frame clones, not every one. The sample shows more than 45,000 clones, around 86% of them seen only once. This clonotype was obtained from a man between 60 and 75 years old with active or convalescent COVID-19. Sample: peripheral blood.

CDR3 sequence (DNA): TGTGCCAGTAGGGGGGCCAGGGGGGCCGATACGCAGTATTTT. This gives the protein CASRGARGADTQYF. This chain joins TRBV19 and TRBJ2-3; maybe TRBD1 (7 bases). In germline, CDR1 is LNHDA, CDR2 SQIVND (reference sequence). The germline V and J ends were trimmed by 6 bases and 6 bases, with 16 bases remaining between them. This CDR3 comprises 14 residues.